This T cell receptor beta chain was documented in a study of blood T cell repertoires in COVID-19. Study background: Some COVID-19 samples were acute and others convalescent; all came from the United States, Italy and Spain. From T cells, B-cell-depleted T cells, or PBMCs came the material, which was cDNA or gDNA.

In the original processing: Reference gene primer amplification gave estimated nucleated cell counts. Repertoires were generated with immunoSEQ multiplex PCR, while TCRdb's copy carries only in-frame clones and drops some. The V and J calls and clone size are taken from that table; D and trimming were inferred from the DNA. The table shows around 260,000 clones, with around nine tenths occurring only once. CDR1 and CDR2 from the germline V gene are SGHDN and FVKESK. This CDR3 is 13 amino acids long. The V and J ends lost 2 bases and 9 bases respectively, with 8 bases between them. Cohorts were determined from participant-reported clinical history.

The sequencing sample was made of PBMCs or T cells enriched from blood (not recorded which). This TCR came from a woman in her twenties or thirties who had recovered from COVID-19. The chain has TRBV14 and TRBJ1-6; possibly TRBD1 for D (5 bases). The CDR3 spells CASSQFGGSPLHF. DNA for the CDR3: TGTGCCAGCAGCCAATTCGGGGGTTCACCCCTCCACTTT.